In its sample, the clone carrying this T cell receptor (beta chain) was seen many times. This sample is part of a study of breast tumors, draining lymph nodes, adjacent tissues. Germline CDR1 MNHEY, CDR2 SMNVEV (reference sequence). The CDR3 spans 13 residues. V was cut by 4 bases and J by 10 bases, with 14 bases left in between. Via MiXCR, TCRdb re-called the multiplex PCR reads, giving one row per CDR3 protein. The data hold about 21,000 distinct CDR3 sequences, with about 50% observed a single time. The receptor was isolated from a female donor with breast cancer. Some clones in this sample may be carry-over from other donors' samples. The sample consisted of breast tumor tissue. This chain uses TRBV27 with TRBJ2-1; D ambiguous. The CDR3 sequence is CASSYRSWGEQFF. The CDR3 DNA follows: TGTGCCAGCAGTTATCGTAGTTGGGGAGAGCAGTTCTTC.